The clone carrying this T cell receptor beta chain was seen more than once but under ten times. Its antigen remains unknown. TCRdb passed the 5' RACE reads through MiXCR, listing each CDR3 protein once. The sample lists under 150,000 distinct CDR3 sequences, around a fifth occurring once. Germline V gene data show CDR1 as MNHEY and CDR2 as SMNVEV (reference sequence). The CDR3 has 15 residues. V was shortened by 6 bases and J by 0 bases, with 12 bases between the two germline ends. The data derive from a study of T-cell memory formation after mild COVID-19. Study-level results: Contracting clones from day 15 to 85 showed balanced CD4/CD8; later expanders favored CD4+.

Sample: PBMCs or a T cell subset sorted from them (not recorded which). This TCR derives from a man younger than 35 who had mild COVID-19 (a few samples of this study predate the infection). Cell type and time point are not known. V is TRBV27 and J is TRBJ2-1; D remains unclear. DNA for the CDR3: TGTGCCAGCAGCCCAAGGTGGAGCTCCTACAATGAGCAGTTCTTC. Translation: CASSPRWSSYNEQFF.